This T cell receptor beta chain was captured in a study of brain metastases from non-small cell lung cancer. The study, taken as a whole, reports: Compared with primary tumors, brain metastases showed less T-cell infiltration. In nearly 65% of brain metastases, T-cell clones were expanded compared with matched primary tumors.

In regard to this clone: Its antigen is undetermined.

Trimming shortened V by 4 bases and J by 5 bases, and 6 bases separated the two germline ends. This CDR3 spans 12 amino acids. The repertoire was sequenced with immunoSEQ multiplex PCR; TCRdb's copy has only in-frame clones and lacks some. The sample includes around 2,500 clones, about four fifths seen only once; the top ten take 15% to 20%. Sequencing was carried out using primary lung tumor tissue. This chain connects TRBV12-3 or TRBV12-4 to TRBJ2-1; D unclear. The sequence was obtained from a donor aged 40 or older with non-small cell lung cancer. In DNA, the CDR3 is TGTGCCAGCAGTTCCCAGGACAATGAGCAGTTCTTC. This sequence encodes CASSSQDNEQFF.